What follows are 4 T cell receptor beta chains derived from one specimen sequenced in a study of T cell changes during pregnancy in multiple sclerosis. Only in-frame clones appear in the TCRdb table, and some are missing; sequencing was by immunoSEQ multiplex PCR. The sample lists under 95,000 clones; roughly 91% were seen once. Sequencing used peripheral blood, obtained after pregnancy. These receptors all stem from a female donor in good health, enrolled as a control in a pregnancy study.

The chain joins TRBV6-5 to TRBJ2-5, with D possibly TRBD1 on 6 matching bases. The CDR3 length is 14 residues. The germline gives CDR1 MNHEY, CDR2 SVGAGI. The V end was cut by 5 bases, the J end by 5 bases, with 15 bases between. CDR3 region: CASSVPGHWETQYF. The CDR3 DNA sequence: TGTGCCAGCAGTGTGCCGGGACATTGGGAGACCCAGTACTTC.

This chain connects TRBV4-3 to TRBJ1-1; tentative D call: TRBD1 (6 bases). V lost 0 bases and J lost 4, with 9 bases in between. Per the germline V gene, CDR1 is LGHNA and CDR2 is YSLEER. This CDR3 is built from 14 residues. The CDR3: CASSQDGGATEAFF. Written as DNA, the CDR3 is TGCGCCAGCAGCCAAGATGGGGGGGCCACTGAAGCTTTCTTT.

This clone has only one observation. The chain uses TRBV9 and TRBJ2-2; D gene uncertain. CDR3 length: 12 amino acids. Deletions cut 2 bases from V and 3 bases from J, with 2 bases between. Germline CDR1 and CDR2: SGDLS and YYNGEE. The CDR3 nucleotides are TGTGCCAGCAGCGTCTACACCGGGGAGCTGTTTTTT. Encoded protein: CASSVYTGELFF.

The J gene is TRBJ1-6, the V gene TRBV5-6, with TRBD1 matching over 9 bases. This CDR3 is built from 16 residues. V was clipped by 1 base and J by 8 bases; unmatched bases: 7. Per the germline V gene, CDR1 is SGHDT and CDR2 is YYEEEE. For the CDR3, the DNA is TGTGCCAGCAGCTTGCCCGGGACAGGGAAGGATTCACCCCTCCACTTT. Translating it yields CASSLPGTGKDSPLHF.